This entry lists 22 T cell receptor beta chains sequenced from one sample in a study of T cells after posttransplantation cyclophosphamide. The protocol was immunoSEQ multiplex PCR, while the TCRdb copy is restricted to in-frame clones and leaves out a portion. The sample shows some 38,000 clones, none of them appearing just once. The sequenced sample consisted of PBMCs. The receptors come from a man aged 45-65 years in good health, CMV-negative, and a related stem cell transplant donor.

Ten or more counts support this clone. V gene TRBV4-3 combines with J gene TRBJ2-3; TRBD2 might be the D (5 bases). Trimming stripped 4 bases from V and 2 bases from J, with 19 bases between. The CDR3 is made up of 17 amino acids. Germline CDR1 reads LGHNA; CDR2 reads YSLEER. CDR3 bases: TGCGCCAGCAGCCGCGTCGGGGTCGGCGGTACCACAGATACGCAGTATTTT. Protein product: CASSRVGVGGTTDTQYF.

On this clone itself: This may be a read error: a much more frequent sequence differs by one nucleotide. The V and J genes are TRBV5-1 and TRBJ1-1; maybe TRBD1 (6 bases). The ends were cut back, 7 bases at V and 5 bases at J, with 21 bases in the middle. The germline gives CDR1 SGHRS, CDR2 YFSETQ. The CDR3 runs 15 residues. CDR3 sequence reads: CASCPTGHPNTEAFF. Written as DNA, the CDR3 is TGCGCCAGCTGCCCTACGGGACATCCCAATACTGAAGCTTTCTTT.

This clone was counted a few times. This CDR3 reads CASSLTLAGGPGNEQFF. As DNA, the CDR3 is TGCGCCAGCAGCCTAACACTAGCGGGAGGGCCTGGGAATGAGCAGTTCTTC. The gene calls are TRBV5-1 and TRBJ2-1, with 13 positions matching TRBD2. V gave up 4 bases and J gave up 7 bases; unmatched junction bases: 11. This CDR3 has 17 residues. Germline V gene lookup returns CDR1 SGHRS and CDR2 YFSETQ.

This clone was observed many times. The genes are TRBV7-3 and TRBJ1-1; D call uncertain. This CDR3 region has 13 residues. The V end was cut by 4 bases, the J end by 0 bases, with 6 bases between. Germline V CDR1 and CDR2: SGHTA, FQGTGA. CDR3 nucleotides: TGTGCCAGCAGCTCTTCGGTGAACACTGAAGCTTTCTTT. Encoded protein: CASSSSVNTEAFF.

At least ten counts were recorded for this clone. The J gene is TRBJ2-2, the V gene TRBV7-9; TRBD2 matches at 8 bases. The germline V gene encodes CDR1 SEHNR and CDR2 FQNEAQ (reference sequence). The CDR3 length is 15 residues. After removal of 8 bases from V and 3 bases from J, the junction contained 8 bases not matched to a gene. The CDR3 protein is CASQKMRGDTGELFF. CDR3 bases: TGTGCCAGCCAAAAAATGCGGGGGGACACCGGGGAGCTGTTTTTT.

This clone was detected many times. J is TRBJ2-4 and V is TRBV9, with D possibly TRBD2 on 7 matching bases. This CDR3 has 17 amino acids. CDR1 is SGDLS, CDR2 YYNGEE, per germline. V was pared by 2 bases and J by 3 bases, with 18 bases between. The DNA for the CDR3 is TGTGCCAGCAGCGTCGAGGGGGGGGCCTTGGGCAAAAACATTCAGTACTTC. This encodes CASSVEGGALGKNIQYF.

In this sample, this clone turned up many times. The chain carries TRBV7-3 and TRBJ2-2; D remains unclear. The ends were cut back, 5 bases at V and 6 bases at J, with 7 bases in the middle. The CDR3 consists of 12 residues. Germline V gives CDR1 SGHTA, CDR2 FQGTGA. The CDR3 region is CASSQSPGELFF. CDR3 DNA sequence: TGTGCCAGCAGCCAAAGCCCCGGGGAGCTGTTTTTT.

This clone was observed at least ten times. The V call is TRBV25-1, the J call TRBJ2-2; D possibly corresponds to TRBD1 (6 bases). The CDR3 totals 15 residues. Germline CDR1 and CDR2: MGHDK and SYGVNS. Trimming shortened V by 1 base and J by 5 bases, and 11 bases separated the two germline ends. This chain's CDR3 is CASSESHRATGELFF. Written as DNA, the CDR3 is TGTGCCAGCAGTGAATCTCACAGGGCAACCGGGGAGCTGTTTTTT. The full variable domain, with the rest looked up from reference TRBV25-1 and TRBJ2-2, is EADIYQTPRYLVIGTGKKITLECSQTMGHDKMYWYQQDPGMELHLIHYSYGVNSTEKGDLSSESTVSRIRTEHFPLTLESARPSHTSQYLCASSESHRATGELFFGEGSRLTVL.

This clone was counted at least ten times. V gene TRBV9 combines with J gene TRBJ2-1; 9 bases match TRBD2. This CDR3 has 14 amino acids. Trimming removed 5 bases from V and 7 bases from J; junction bases left unmatched: 7. Germline V gene lookup returns CDR1 SGDLS and CDR2 YYNGEE. CDR3 amino acids: CASSISGGVNEQFF. The DNA for the CDR3 is TGTGCCAGCAGTATTAGCGGGGGAGTTAATGAGCAGTTCTTC. Looking up the rest from reference TRBV9 and TRBJ2-1 gives the full variable domain: DSGVTQTPKHLITATGQRVTLRCSPRSGDLSVYWYQQSLDQGLQFLIQYYNGEERAKGNILERFSAQQFPDLHSELNLSSLELGDSALYFCASSISGGVNEQFFGPGTRLTVL.

Ten or more counts support this clone. V is TRBV23-1 and J is TRBJ2-7, with no clear D. Being an ORF, TRBV23-1 has a function that is uncertain. The CDR3 consists of 13 residues. V lost 4 bases to trimming and J lost 5 bases, with 12 bases between them. In nucleotides, the CDR3 is TGCGCCAGCAGTCGAGTCCTCAGGCACGAGCAGTACTTC. Residues: CASSRVLRHEQYF.

Ten or more counts support this clone. The V gene is TRBV7-6, the J gene TRBJ1-1; a weak D match, TRBD1 (6 bases). The germline V gene has CDR1 SGHVS and CDR2 FNYEAQ. This CDR3 region has 13 residues. Trimming stripped 5 bases from V and 1 base from J, with 8 bases between. CDR3 sequence reads: CASSRQENTEAFF. The CDR3 DNA reads TGTGCCAGCAGCCGACAGGAGAACACTGAAGCTTTCTTT.

This clone was counted at least ten times. An end of the junction does not agree with germline; a read error may underlie this. The V gene is TRBV5-8, the J gene TRBJ1-3; weak D call: TRBD1 (6 bases). This CDR3 has 15 amino acids. Germline V gene lookup returns CDR1 SGHTS and CDR2 YDEGEE. The CDR3 protein is CASSLMPGAGSTIYF. CDR3 in DNA: TGTGCCAGCAGCTTGATGCCAGGGGCTGGAAGCACCATATATTTT.

This clone was counted many times. This chain joins TRBV5-1 and TRBJ2-5; TRBD1 agrees at 9 bases. CDR1 is SGHRS, CDR2 YFSETQ, per germline. The CDR3 has 16 residues. V trimming: 4 bases; J trimming: 5 bases; junction bases outside the gene matches: 12. CDR3: CASSLFTTGGQETQYF. CDR3 nucleotide sequence: TGCGCCAGCAGCCTCTTTACGACAGGGGGTCAGGAGACCCAGTACTTC.

This clone was recorded many times. The V gene is TRBV5-6, the J gene TRBJ2-1; 9 bases match TRBD1. The CDR3 contains 14 residues. CDR1 is SGHDT and CDR2 is YYEEEE in the germline V gene. V gave up 1 base and J gave up 7 bases; unmatched junction bases: 3. The CDR3 DNA reads as TGTGCCAGCAGCTTGAAAGGGACAGGGAATGAGCAGTTCTTC. As protein: CASSLKGTGNEQFF. Full variable domain (rest looked up from reference TRBV5-6 and TRBJ2-1): DAGVTQSPTHLIKTRGQQVTLRCSPKSGHDTVSWYQQALGQGPQFIFQYYEEEERQRGNFPDRFSGHQFPNYSSELNVNALLLGDSALYLCASSLKGTGNEQFFGPGTRLTVL.

This clone was seen repeatedly, ten times or more. The gene calls are TRBV4-1 and TRBJ1-2; D gene uncertain. The CDR3 runs 14 residues. V lost 0 bases, J lost 4 bases, and 9 bases lay in between. Germline V gene data show CDR1 as MGHRA and CDR2 as YSYEKL. The CDR3, as DNA: TGCGCCAGCAGCCAAGAGTATGGGCCCTATGGCTACACCTTC. Protein product: CASSQEYGPYGYTF.

Many counts were recorded for this clone. The rearrangement links TRBV30 to TRBJ2-3; D perhaps matches TRBD1 (6 bases). This CDR3 comprises 14 residues. Deletions cut 2 bases from V and 3 bases from J, with 12 bases between. CDR1 and CDR2 (germline): GTSNPN, SVGIG (reference sequence). The CDR3 protein is CAWSMMTGTDTQYF. DNA of the CDR3: TGTGCCTGGAGTATGATGACAGGAACAGATACGCAGTATTTT.

This clone was recorded at least ten times. The gene calls are TRBV6-6 and TRBJ1-1, with a tentative D call TRBD1 (6 bases). Trimming left V 2 bases short and J 2 bases short, with 9 bases between. CDR1 MNHNY and CDR2 SVGAGI come from the germline V gene (reference sequence). CDR3 size: 14 residues. In nucleotides, the CDR3 is TGTGCCAGCAGTTACCCGGACAGAAACACTGAAGCTTTCTTT. It specifies CASSYPDRNTEAFF.

Notes on this clone: The junction and the germline gene differ at one end; a read error may be behind it. The chain joins TRBV7-9 to TRBJ1-4, with D possibly being TRBD1 (6 bases). The CDR3 covers 15 residues. Germline CDR1 reads SEHNR; CDR2 reads FQNEAQ (reference sequence). The CDR3 spells CASGLGGTLNEKLFF. DNA for the CDR3: TGTGCCAGCGGCTTAGGGGGGACACTCAATGAAAAACTGTTTTTT.

Only a few counts were recorded for this clone. V and J are TRBV7-2 and TRBJ2-3, with TRBD2 identical over 12 bases. The CDR3 consists of 15 residues. The trim removed 5 bases at V and 4 bases at J, leaving 4 bases unmatched. CDR1 is SGHTA and CDR2 is FQGNSA in the germline V gene. CDR3 in DNA: TGTGCCAGCAGCCCTCCTAGCGGGAGGGCAGATACGCAGTATTTT. Its protein product is CASSPPSGRADTQYF. The complete variable domain, with remaining parts taken from reference TRBV7-2 and TRBJ2-3, reads GAGVSQSPSNKVTEKGKDVELRCDPISGHTALYWYRQSLGQGLEFLIYFQGNSAPDKSGLPSDRFSAERTGGSVSTLTIQRTQQEDSAVYLCASSPPSGRADTQYFGPGTRLTVL.

In its sample, this clone was seen many times. The rearrangement joins TRBV7-6 to TRBJ2-7; TRBD1 matches at 8 bases. The V gene end was trimmed by 5 bases and the J gene end by 0 bases; junction bases not matched to a gene: 21. Per the germline V gene, CDR1 is SGHVS and CDR2 is FNYEAQ. The CDR3 is made up of 20 amino acids. CDR3 amino acids: CASSAQRDRSDVSSSYEQYF. As DNA, the CDR3 is TGTGCCAGCAGCGCGCAAAGGGACAGGTCCGACGTTTCTAGCTCCTACGAGCAGTACTTC.

This clone came up many times. This chain uses TRBV7-2 with TRBJ2-5, with 11 bases matching TRBD2. V was pared by 5 bases and J by 4 bases, with 6 bases of the junction left unmatched. Germline V lookup: CDR1 SGHTA, CDR2 FQGNSA. This CDR3 is built from 15 residues. Written as DNA, the CDR3 is TGTGCCAGCAGCCCAGGGGGACTAGCGGTAGAGACCCAGTACTTC. It translates to CASSPGGLAVETQYF. Supplemented by reference TRBV7-2 and TRBJ2-5, the full variable domain reads GAGVSQSPSNKVTEKGKDVELRCDPISGHTALYWYRQSLGQGLEFLIYFQGNSAPDKSGLPSDRFSAERTGGSVSTLTIQRTQQEDSAVYLCASSPGGLAVETQYFGPGTRLLVL.

There are many counts of this clone. The rearrangement links TRBV11-3 to TRBJ2-2; D is perhaps TRBD1 (5 bases). This CDR3 is 15 amino acids long. The V gene lost 3 bases and the J gene lost 6 bases, with 14 bases spanning the gap. The germline CDR1 and CDR2 sequences are SGHNT and YENEEA. For the CDR3, the DNA is TGTGCCAGCAGCTTGCGCCAGGGCTACGCCGGGGAGCTGTTTTTT. Translated: CASSLRQGYAGELFF.